Listed below are T cell receptor beta chains from one sample, sequenced in a study of control samples from healthy donors and cancer patients. Sequencing used immunoSEQ multiplex PCR; TCRdb keeps in-frame clones, though not all of them. This sample has some 90,000 clones, with just over 90% found just once. The sample consisted of blood. These receptors were taken from a woman aged 25-40 years in good health. Each CDR3 is given with its conserved first and last residue. A D gene is named only where the DNA matches it firmly. Size values are once, few and many counts, or a class for expanded clones, and some rows have none.

v_gene	d_gene	j_gene	abundance	CDR3aa	CDR3nt
TRBV15	.	TRBJ1-5	.	CATSSRFNQPQHF	TGTGCCACCAGCAGCAGGTTCAATCAGCCCCAGCATTTT
TRBV4-1	TRBD2	TRBJ2-7	.	CASSQDSGRYEQYF	TGCGCCAGCAGCCAAGACAGCGGGAGATACGAGCAGTACTTC
TRBV19	.	TRBJ1-2	.	CASSSGMGSNYGYTF	TGTGCCAGTAGTTCGGGGATGGGGTCTAACTATGGCTACACCTTC
TRBV6-6	TRBD1	TRBJ1-1	once	CASSYSQGAEAFF	TGTGCCAGCAGTTACTCCCAGGGGGCTGAAGCTTTCTTT
TRBV4-2	.	TRBJ2-2	.	CASSQDLSGVYTGELFF	TGTGCCAGCAGCCAAGATTTATCTGGAGTGTACACCGGGGAGCTGTTTTTT
TRBV5-1	TRBD1	TRBJ1-2	.	CASSSTGDYGYTF	TGCGCCAGCAGCTCAACAGGGGACTATGGCTACACCTTC
TRBV3-1/TRBV3-2	.	TRBJ2-2	.	CASSLAGELFF	TGTGCCAGCAGCTTAGCCGGGGAGCTGTTTTTT
TRBV3-1/TRBV3-2	TRBD2	TRBJ2-1	.	CASSQPRLAGGPMNEQFF	TGTGCCAGCAGCCAACCCCGACTAGCGGGGGGGCCTATGAATGAGCAGTTCTTC
TRBV18	.	TRBJ1-4	.	CASSYEGEKLFF	TGTGCCAGCTCATACGAGGGTGAAAAACTGTTTTTT
TRBV29-1	.	TRBJ2-2	.	CSVADSNTGELFF	TGCAGCGTCGCCGACAGCAACACCGGGGAGCTGTTTTTT
TRBV28	.	TRBJ1-2	.	CASSRRYANYGYTF	TGTGCCAGCAGTCGACGGTACGCTAACTATGGCTACACCTTC
TRBV9	.	TRBJ2-1	.	CASTPLSEPSYNEQFF	TGTGCCAGCACCCCCCTATCGGAGCCCTCCTACAATGAGCAGTTCTTC
TRBV6-6	.	TRBJ1-6	.	CASSLLTVDLSPLHF	TGTGCCAGCAGCCTTTTGACGGTTGACCTTTCACCCCTCCACTTT
TRBV4-1	.	TRBJ1-1	few	CASSRAENTEAFF	TGCGCCAGCAGCCGAGCAGAAAACACTGAAGCTTTCTTT
TRBV7-9	.	TRBJ2-7	.	CASSYGQNYEQYF	TGTGCCAGCAGCTACGGACAGAACTACGAGCAGTACTTC
TRBV4-2	TRBD2	TRBJ2-7	.	CASSQEGREFDEQYF	TGTGCCAGCAGCCAAGAAGGGCGGGAGTTCGACGAGCAGTACTTC
TRBV7-9	TRBD1	TRBJ2-7	.	CASSKNRGRESYF	TGTGCCAGCAGCAAAAACAGGGGGCGCGAGTCGTACTTC
TRBV7-8	.	TRBJ2-1	.	CASSPRTAENKFF	TGTGCCAGCAGCCCCCGGACAGCCGAGAATAAGTTCTTC
TRBV3-1/TRBV3-2	TRBD2	TRBJ2-5	.	CASSQGTSGGQETQYF	TGTGCCAGCAGCCAGGGGACTAGCGGGGGACAAGAGACCCAGTACTTC
TRBV6-5	.	TRBJ1-5	once	CASRLYSNQPQHF	TGTGCCAGCAGGCTATATAGCAATCAGCCCCAGCATTTT
TRBV27	.	TRBJ2-3	once	CASSLQRVADTQYF	TGTGCCAGCAGTTTACAGAGGGTCGCGGATACGCAGTATTTT
TRBV15	TRBD1	TRBJ1-5	.	CATSRRGHGFDQPQHF	TGTGCCACCAGCAGGAGGGGGCACGGTTTCGATCAGCCCCAGCATTTT
TRBV11-2	.	TRBJ2-3	.	CASSFSGTDTQYF	TGTGCCAGCAGCTTCTCTGGCACAGATACGCAGTATTTT